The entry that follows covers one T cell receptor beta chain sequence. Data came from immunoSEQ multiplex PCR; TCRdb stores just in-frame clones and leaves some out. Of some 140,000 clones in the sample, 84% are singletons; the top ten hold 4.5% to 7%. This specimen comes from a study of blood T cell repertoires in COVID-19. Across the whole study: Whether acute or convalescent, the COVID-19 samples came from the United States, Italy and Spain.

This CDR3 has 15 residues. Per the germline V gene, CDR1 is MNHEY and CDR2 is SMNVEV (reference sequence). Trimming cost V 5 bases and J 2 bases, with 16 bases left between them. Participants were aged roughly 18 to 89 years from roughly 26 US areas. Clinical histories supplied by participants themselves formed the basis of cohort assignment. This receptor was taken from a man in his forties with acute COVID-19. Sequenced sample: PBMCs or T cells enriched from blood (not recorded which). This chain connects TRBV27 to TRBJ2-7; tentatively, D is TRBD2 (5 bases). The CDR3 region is CASSLRPGLTYEQYF. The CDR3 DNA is TGTGCCAGCAGTCTTCGACCGGGATTGACCTACGAGCAGTACTTC.